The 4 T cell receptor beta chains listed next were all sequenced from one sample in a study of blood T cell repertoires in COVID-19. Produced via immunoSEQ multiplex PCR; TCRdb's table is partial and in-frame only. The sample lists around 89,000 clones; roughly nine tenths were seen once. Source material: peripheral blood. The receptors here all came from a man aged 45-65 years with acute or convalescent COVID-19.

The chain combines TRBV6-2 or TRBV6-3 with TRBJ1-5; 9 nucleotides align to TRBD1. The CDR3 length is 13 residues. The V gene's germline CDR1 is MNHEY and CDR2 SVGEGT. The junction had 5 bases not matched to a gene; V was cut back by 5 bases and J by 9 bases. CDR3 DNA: TGTGCCAGCAGTAGGGACAGGGCATCGCCCCAGCATTTT. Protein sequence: CASSRDRASPQHF.

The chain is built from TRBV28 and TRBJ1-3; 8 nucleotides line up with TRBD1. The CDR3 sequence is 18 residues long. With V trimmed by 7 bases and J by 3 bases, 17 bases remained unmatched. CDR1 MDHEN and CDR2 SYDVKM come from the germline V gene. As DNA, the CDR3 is TGTGCCAGCACCCCGGGTGGACAGGGACTCGACAGTGGAAACACCATATATTTT. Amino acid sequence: CASTPGGQGLDSGNTIYF.

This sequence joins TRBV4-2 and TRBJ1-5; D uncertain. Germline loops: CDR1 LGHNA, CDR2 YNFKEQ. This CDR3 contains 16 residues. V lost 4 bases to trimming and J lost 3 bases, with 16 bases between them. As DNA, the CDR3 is TGTGCCAGCAGCCCAACTCCGGGTGAGCCCAATCAGCCCCAGCATTTT. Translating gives CASSPTPGEPNQPQHF.

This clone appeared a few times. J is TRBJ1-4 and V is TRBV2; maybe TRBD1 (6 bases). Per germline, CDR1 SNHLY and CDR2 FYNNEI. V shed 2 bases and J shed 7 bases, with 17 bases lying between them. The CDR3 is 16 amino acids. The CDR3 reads CASSEWGEGDREKLFF. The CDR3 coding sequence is TGTGCCAGCAGTGAATGGGGGGAGGGGGATCGTGAAAAACTGTTTTTT.